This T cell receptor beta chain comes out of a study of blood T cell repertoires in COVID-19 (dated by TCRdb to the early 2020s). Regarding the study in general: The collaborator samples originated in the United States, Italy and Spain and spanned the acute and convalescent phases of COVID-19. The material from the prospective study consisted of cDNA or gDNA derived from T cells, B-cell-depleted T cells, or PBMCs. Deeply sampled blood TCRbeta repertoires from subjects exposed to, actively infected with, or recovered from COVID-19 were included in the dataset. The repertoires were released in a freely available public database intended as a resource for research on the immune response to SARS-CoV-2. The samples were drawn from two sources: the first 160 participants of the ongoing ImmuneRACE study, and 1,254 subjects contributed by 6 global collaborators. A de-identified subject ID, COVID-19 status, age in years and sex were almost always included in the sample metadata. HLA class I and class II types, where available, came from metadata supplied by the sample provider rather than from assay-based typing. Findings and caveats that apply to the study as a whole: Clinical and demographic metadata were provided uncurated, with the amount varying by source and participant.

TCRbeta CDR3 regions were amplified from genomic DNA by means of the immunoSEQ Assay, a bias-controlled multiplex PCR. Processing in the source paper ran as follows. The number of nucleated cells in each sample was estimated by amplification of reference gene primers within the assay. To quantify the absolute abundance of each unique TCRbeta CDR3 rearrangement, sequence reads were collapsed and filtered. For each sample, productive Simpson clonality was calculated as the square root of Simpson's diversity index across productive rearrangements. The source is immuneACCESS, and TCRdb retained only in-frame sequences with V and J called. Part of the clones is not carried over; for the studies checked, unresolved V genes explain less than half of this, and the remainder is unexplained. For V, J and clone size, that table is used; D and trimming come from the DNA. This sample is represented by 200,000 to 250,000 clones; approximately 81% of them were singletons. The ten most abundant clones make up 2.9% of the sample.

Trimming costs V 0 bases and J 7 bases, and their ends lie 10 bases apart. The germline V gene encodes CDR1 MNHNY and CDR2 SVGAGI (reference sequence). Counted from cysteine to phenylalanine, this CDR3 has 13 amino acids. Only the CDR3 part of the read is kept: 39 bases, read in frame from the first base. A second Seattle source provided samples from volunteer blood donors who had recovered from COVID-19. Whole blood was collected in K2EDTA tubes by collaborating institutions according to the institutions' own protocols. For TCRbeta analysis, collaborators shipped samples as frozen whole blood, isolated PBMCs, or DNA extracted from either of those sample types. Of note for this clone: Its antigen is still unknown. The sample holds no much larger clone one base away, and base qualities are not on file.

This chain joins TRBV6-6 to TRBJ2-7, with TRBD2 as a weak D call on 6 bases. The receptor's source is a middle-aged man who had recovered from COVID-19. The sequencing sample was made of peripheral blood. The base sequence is TGTGCCAGCAGTTACTCGATCCGGGGGGAGCAGTACTTC. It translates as CASSYSIRGEQYF.